This TCR beta chain is from a study of shared clonotypes between healthy human individuals. Background on the study: Every donor yielded three CD4 naive, three CD4 memory, two CD8 naive and one CD8 memory plate.

Broader study findings: What naive subsets generally showed was a larger estimated richness than memory subsets showed.

Profiling relied on immunoSEQ multiplex PCR, and the TCRdb table lists in-frame clones only, not all of them. The table includes around 1.4 million clones, approximately 98.5% detected once. The CDR3 contains 15 residues. Germline loops: CDR1 SGHNT, CDR2 YYREEE (reference sequence). Between the trimmed V and J ends, which lost 4 bases and 3 bases, there was a span of 17 bases. Concerning this clone: The antigen remains unidentified.

The receptor was isolated from a young man in good health. This chain joins TRBV5-4 and TRBJ2-7, with D tentatively TRBD1 or TRBD2 (6 bases each). What was sequenced was naive CD4+ T cells sorted from blood. The subset was: CD45RA+ positively selected. CDR3: CASSAGGGLLYEQYF. The CDR3 DNA follows: TGTGCCAGCAGCGCCGGTGGGGGGCTACTCTACGAGCAGTACTTC.